This T cell receptor beta chain was recovered during a study of cytomegalovirus exposure and HLA in healthy donors. For the study at large: Some 85 million unique TCRs, all from HLA-typed donors, were included in an early release of the data.

CDR3 length: 13 residues. Germline values: CDR1 MGHRA, CDR2 YSYEKL. The V and J ends lost 8 bases and 6 bases respectively, with 17 bases between them. The PCR had 60 Vbeta and 13 Jbeta primers. Sequenced by immunoSEQ multiplex PCR; TCRdb stores in-frame clones only, minus some. The table lists about 72,000 clones, around 78% of them singletons. The chain recombines TRBV4-1 with TRBJ2-7; D is possibly TRBD1 (5 bases). The sequence was collected from a man aged 35-49 years in good health and CMV-seronegative. Specimen: PBMCs. In nucleotides, the CDR3 is TGCGCCAGCGGTTTAGGGCAGGGTTGCGAGCAGTACTTC. As protein: CASGLGQGCEQYF.